The 24 T cell receptor beta chains below all came from one sample that was sequenced in a study of blood T cell repertoires in COVID-19. Some clones are missing from TCRdb's copy, which holds only in-frame ones; the method was immunoSEQ multiplex PCR. The repertoire holds about 200,000 clones, 86% seen once, with about 6% in the top ten. Material for sequencing was PBMCs or T cells enriched from blood (not recorded which). These receptors all come from a man aged 40-49 years with acute COVID-19.

In this sample, this clone turned up a few times. The chain carries TRBV29-1 and TRBJ1-1, with D tentatively TRBD1 (6 bases). In germline, CDR1 is SQVTM, CDR2 ANQGSEA. The CDR3 runs 12 residues. Deletions cut 4 bases from V and 6 bases from J, with 12 bases between. CDR3 residues: CSVGTDRAEAFF. The CDR3 DNA follows: TGCAGCGTTGGAACGGACAGAGCTGAAGCTTTCTTT. Looking up the rest from reference TRBV29-1 and TRBJ1-1 gives the full variable domain: SAVISQKPSRDICQRGTSLTIQCQVDSQVTMMFWYRQQPGQSLTLIATANQGSEATYESGFVIDKFPISRPNLTFSTLTVSNMSPEDSSIYLCSVGTDRAEAFFGQGTRLTVV.

This chain connects TRBV19 to TRBJ1-3, with TRBD1 matching 10 bases. The germline CDR1 and CDR2 sequences are LNHDA and SQIVND (reference sequence). CDR3 length: 13 amino acids. V shed 9 bases and J 7 bases; nucleotides not matched to a gene: 6. The CDR3 loop reads CASRQGAANTIYF. CDR3 nucleotides: TGTGCCAGCCGACAGGGGGCAGCGAACACCATATATTTT.

This chain connects TRBV7-3 to TRBJ2-2; possibly TRBD2 for D (6 bases). Per germline, CDR1 SGHTA and CDR2 FQGTGA. The CDR3 is 15 residues long. V lost 4 bases to trimming and J lost 4 bases, with 13 bases between them. The CDR3, as DNA: TGTGCCAGCAGCTCGATGGGACTTACCACCGGGGAGCTGTTTTTT. Its protein product is CASSSMGLTTGELFF.

J is TRBJ2-1 and V is TRBV7-3, with D perhaps matching TRBD2 (6 bases). The V gene lost 4 bases and the J gene lost 7 bases, with 14 bases spanning the gap. The CDR3 runs 14 residues. Looked up from germline, CDR1 is SGHTA and CDR2 is FQGTGA. The CDR3 is CASSSLGGSNEQFF. The CDR3 DNA reads as TGTGCCAGCAGCTCACTAGGAGGGTCGAATGAGCAGTTCTTC.

The CDR3 loop reads CASSFIGGYNEQFF. Here the CDR3 DNA reads TGTGCCAGCAGTTTCATTGGAGGGTACAATGAGCAGTTCTTC. This chain links TRBV27 with TRBJ2-1; D perhaps matches TRBD2 (6 bases). The V end lost 3 bases, the J end lost 4 bases, and 10 bases lay between the germline ends. Germline CDR1 is MNHEY and CDR2 is SMNVEV (reference sequence). The CDR3 covers 14 residues.

This clone appeared a few times. The chain is built from TRBV27 and TRBJ1-2; no clear D gene. The CDR3 contains 14 residues. Germline V CDR1 and CDR2: MNHEY, SMNVEV (reference sequence). V lost 1 base, J lost 0 bases, and 6 bases lay in between. CDR3 in DNA: TGTGCCAGCAGTTTATTCGGAGCTAACTATGGCTACACCTTC. It translates to CASSLFGANYGYTF.

The chain carries TRBV28 and TRBJ1-2; D gene ambiguous. Looked up from germline, CDR1 is MDHEN and CDR2 is SYDVKM. Trimming took 2 bases from V and 4 from J, leaving 8 bases between them. The CDR3 contains 13 residues. The CDR3 region has the DNA TGTGCCAGCAGTTTAGAGGGAGGCTATGGCTACACCTTC. It codes for CASSLEGGYGYTF.

The chain links TRBV18 to TRBJ1-3, with a possible D match to TRBD1 (6 bases). Per the germline V gene, CDR1 is KGHSH and CDR2 is LQKENI. The V end was cut by 6 bases, the J end by 4 bases, with 10 bases between. The CDR3 is 13 amino acids. CDR3: CASSYDRGNTIYF. CDR3 in DNA: TGTGCCAGCTCCTACGACAGGGGAAACACCATATATTTT.

The chain couples TRBV9 to TRBJ1-6; D is undetermined. Germline V gene lookup returns CDR1 SGDLS and CDR2 YYNGEE. The CDR3 is 14 residues long. Trimming stripped 0 bases from V and 9 bases from J, with 10 bases between. CDR3 amino acids: CASSVDVVASPLHF. In nucleotides, the CDR3 is TGTGCCAGCAGCGTAGATGTAGTAGCTTCACCCCTCCACTTT.

The gene calls are TRBV7-3 and TRBJ2-5; D might be TRBD2 (6 bases). The CDR3 has 15 amino acids. The V and J ends lost 2 bases and 6 bases respectively, with 16 bases between them. Germline CDR1 is SGHTA and CDR2 is FQGTGA. The CDR3 DNA sequence: TGTGCCAGCAGCTTATCGCCGGGGGTCAGACAGACCCAGTACTTC. Protein sequence: CASSLSPGVRQTQYF.

The J gene is TRBJ1-5, the V gene TRBV2; 7 nucleotides line up with TRBD1. V shed 10 bases and J 6 bases; nucleotides not matched to a gene: 9. This CDR3 is 13 amino acids long. The V gene's germline CDR1 is SNHLY and CDR2 FYNNEI. The DNA for the CDR3 is TGTGCCACCAGGGGGGGGAGGAGTCAGCCCCAGCATTTT. Translation: CATRGGRSQPQHF.

The V call is TRBV30, the J call TRBJ2-1; D may be TRBD2 (5 bases). V lost 7 bases and J lost 5, with 18 bases in between. Germline V gene lookup returns CDR1 GTSNPN and CDR2 SVGIG (reference sequence). This CDR3 contains 14 residues. CDR3: CALYTRTGHNEQFF. The CDR3, as DNA: TGTGCCTTGTACACGCGGACTGGGCACAATGAGCAGTTCTTC. Using reference TRBV30 and TRBJ2-1 for the parts outside the CDR3, the full variable domain is SQTIHQWPATLVQPVGSPLSLECTVEGTSNPNLYWYRQAAGRGLQLLFYSVGIGQISSEVPQNLSASRPQDRQFILSSKKLLLSDSGFYLCALYTRTGHNEQFFGPGTRLTVL.

This clone has a single count. As DNA, the CDR3 is TGTGCCAGCAGCCTTCCGGGACTAGCGGCAACCAATGAGCAGTTCTTC. Translating gives CASSLPGLAATNEQFF. The rearrangement uses TRBV5-6 and TRBJ2-1; TRBD2 agrees at 11 bases. Germline trimming cut 4 bases from V and 6 bases from J; bases unmatched to any gene: 9. The CDR3 has 16 amino acids. Germline CDR1 SGHDT, CDR2 YYEEEE. Full variable domain (rest looked up from reference TRBV5-6 and TRBJ2-1): DAGVTQSPTHLIKTRGQQVTLRCSPKSGHDTVSWYQQALGQGPQFIFQYYEEEERQRGNFPDRFSGHQFPNYSSELNVNALLLGDSALYLCASSLPGLAATNEQFFGPGTRLTVL.

This chain connects TRBV5-4 to TRBJ2-1; 10 bases line up with TRBD2. The CDR3 spans 18 residues. J was trimmed by 0 bases and V by 4 bases; bases with no gene match: 10. Germline CDR1 reads SGHNT; CDR2 reads YYREEE (reference sequence). The CDR3 loop reads CASSDPTSGMSSYNEQFF. The CDR3 DNA is TGTGCCAGCAGCGACCCCACTAGCGGGATGAGCTCCTACAATGAGCAGTTCTTC.

The rearrangement joins TRBV7-2 to TRBJ2-1; 8 bases fit TRBD2. With V trimmed by 5 bases and J by 10 bases, 13 bases remained unmatched. From germline, CDR1 is SGHTA and CDR2 FQGNSA. The CDR3 loop spans 15 amino acids. The CDR3 DNA sequence: TGTGCCAGCAGCCCAGAGCGGGGGTACAGGCAGGAGCAGTTCTTC. Translated: CASSPERGYRQEQFF.

This chain joins TRBV6-5 and TRBJ1-2; D is unclear. This CDR3 has 12 residues. With 6 bases removed from V and 7 bases from J, the gap between germline ends came to 12 bases. Per the germline V gene, CDR1 is MNHEY and CDR2 is SVGAGI. The CDR3 sequence: CASRGGSFGYTF. The CDR3, as DNA: TGTGCCAGCAGGGGCGGGAGCTTTGGCTACACCTTC.

The genes are TRBV10-3 and TRBJ1-2; a weak D match, TRBD1 (5 bases). V dropped 6 bases and J dropped 0 bases, with 8 bases sitting between them. Germline V gene sequence: CDR1 ENHRY, CDR2 SYGVKD. The CDR3 has 13 amino acids. The CDR3 DNA reads as TGTGCCATCAGCCGACAGCCTAACTATGGCTACACCTTC. Amino acid sequence: CAISRQPNYGYTF.

This chain connects TRBV28 to TRBJ1-1; D may be TRBD1 (6 bases). Trimming pared 5 bases from V and 4 bases from J, leaving 20 bases between. CDR3 length: 16 amino acids. CDR1 and CDR2 from the germline V gene are MDHEN and SYDVKM. CDR3 sequence reads: CASSLGGGARITEAFF. The CDR3 region has the DNA TGTGCCAGCAGTCTCGGCGGGGGGGCGCGGATCACTGAAGCTTTCTTT.

This clone has just a few counts. CDR3 region: CASSLRDTQYF. DNA for the CDR3: TGTGCCAGCAGCCTGAGGGATACGCAGTATTTT. The genes are TRBV5-5 and TRBJ2-3; D is unresolved. The germline V gene has CDR1 SGHKS and CDR2 YYEKEE (reference sequence). V was trimmed by 4 bases and J by 6 bases, leaving 6 bases between them. The CDR3 spans 11 residues.

The chain has TRBV7-2 and TRBJ2-1; TRBD1 agrees at 7 bases. After removal of 5 bases from V and 3 bases from J, the junction contained 7 bases not matched to a gene. From germline, CDR1 is SGHTA and CDR2 FQGNSA. The CDR3 sequence is 15 residues long. The CDR3 here is CASSQRGQFYNEQFF. The CDR3 bases are TGTGCCAGCAGCCAAAGGGGACAGTTCTACAATGAGCAGTTCTTC.

As DNA, the CDR3 is TGTGCCAGCACCGTGGCTAGCTCATACGAGCAGTACTTC. Amino acids: CASTVASSYEQYF. The V and J genes are TRBV2 and TRBJ2-7, with TRBD2 as a possible D gene (5 bases). The V gene lost 7 bases and the J gene lost 4 bases, with 14 bases spanning the gap. Per germline, CDR1 SNHLY and CDR2 FYNNEI. This CDR3 is 13 amino acids long.

The rearrangement joins TRBV18 to TRBJ2-7; 11 nucleotides agree with TRBD1. The trim removed 5 bases at V and 5 bases at J, leaving 2 bases unmatched. From germline, CDR1 is KGHSH and CDR2 LQKENI. The CDR3 spans 13 residues. The DNA of the CDR3 is TGTGCCAGCTCAGGACAGGGGGCTAACGAGCAGTACTTC. It encodes CASSGQGANEQYF.

V usage is TRBV27 and J usage is TRBJ2-7; the match to TRBD2 covers 14 bases. CDR1 is MNHEY and CDR2 is SMNVEV in the germline V gene (reference sequence). The CDR3 has 16 residues. With 5 bases clipped from V and 8 bases from J, the junction kept 11 bases outside the gene matches. The CDR3 bases are TGTGCCAGCAGTCCCGTCGGGACTAGCGGGAGTGCAAAGCAGTACTTC. Translated, it gives CASSPVGTSGSAKQYF.

This chain connects TRBV27 to TRBJ2-7; D is uncertain. The germline V gene encodes CDR1 MNHEY and CDR2 SMNVEV (reference sequence). V was cut by 0 bases and J by 2 bases, with 14 bases left in between. The length of the CDR3 is 16 residues. In DNA, the CDR3 is TGTGCCAGCAGTTTATCGCCCCGGCTGGGCACCTACGAGCAGTACTTC. It is translated as CASSLSPRLGTYEQYF.